This T cell receptor beta chain was obtained from a study of molecular identifiers for immune sequencing clone quantification. Study-wide results and caveats: In naive cells, under 1% of molecules belonged to clones above 20 RNA copies, against over 98% in effector cells.

A word on this clonotype: Its specificity is not known. This may be a read error, as it is one base from a much larger clone.

TCRdb recomputed calls from the PCR reads with MiXCR, one row per CDR3 protein. This sample has about 640,000 distinct CDR3 sequences, with less than 20% found just once. CDR3 length equals 14 residues. Germline loops: CDR1 LGHNA, CDR2 YSLEER. The sequence derives from a human donor in good health. Some libraries in this study had Jurkat cell RNA spiked in. Sequenced input: naive CD8+ T cells from blood, with Jurkat cell RNA spiked in. Subset denoted: FACS-sorted CD8+CD4-CCR7+CD45RA+ naive T cells. The rearrangement joins TRBV4-3 to TRBJ2-3, with D unresolved. The CDR3 DNA is TGCGCCAGCGGCCATATCCGGGCGGCGGATACGCAGTATTTT. Its protein product is CASGHIRAADTQYF.